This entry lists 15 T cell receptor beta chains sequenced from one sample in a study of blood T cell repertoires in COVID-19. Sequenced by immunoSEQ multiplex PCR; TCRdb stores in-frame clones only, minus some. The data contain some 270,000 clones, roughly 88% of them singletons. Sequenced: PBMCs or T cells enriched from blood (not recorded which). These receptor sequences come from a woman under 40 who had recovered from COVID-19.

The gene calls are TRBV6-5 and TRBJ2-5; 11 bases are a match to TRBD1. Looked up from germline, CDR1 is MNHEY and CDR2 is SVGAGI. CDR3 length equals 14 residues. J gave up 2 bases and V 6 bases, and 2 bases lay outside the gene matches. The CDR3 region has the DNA TGTGCCAGCAGGGGGACAGGGGGTCAAGAGACCCAGTACTTC. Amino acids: CASRGTGGQETQYF.

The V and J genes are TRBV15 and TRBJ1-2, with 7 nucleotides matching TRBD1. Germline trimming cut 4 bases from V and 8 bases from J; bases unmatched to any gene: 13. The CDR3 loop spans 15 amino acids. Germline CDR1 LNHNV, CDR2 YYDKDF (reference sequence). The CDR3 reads CATSNTGTDYFGYTF. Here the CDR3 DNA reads TGTGCCACCAGCAATACCGGGACAGATTATTTCGGCTACACCTTC.

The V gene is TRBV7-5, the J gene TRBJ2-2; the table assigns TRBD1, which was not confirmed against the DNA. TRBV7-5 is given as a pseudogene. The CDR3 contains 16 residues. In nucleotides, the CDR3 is TGTGCCAGAAGCCCCAGACAGTATTCTGGCACCGGGGAGCTGTTTTTT. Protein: CARSPRQYSGTGELFF.

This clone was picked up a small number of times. In nucleotides, the CDR3 is TGTGCCAGCAGCTATGGACAGGGCCTCACCAGTCAGCCCCAGCATTTT. It translates to CASSYGQGLTSQPQHF. The rearrangement links TRBV6-2 or TRBV6-3 to TRBJ1-5; TRBD1 matches 8 bases. Germline V gives CDR1 MNHEY, CDR2 SVGEGT. The CDR3 is 16 residues long. The junction had 13 bases not matched to a gene; V was cut back by 6 bases and J by 6 bases.

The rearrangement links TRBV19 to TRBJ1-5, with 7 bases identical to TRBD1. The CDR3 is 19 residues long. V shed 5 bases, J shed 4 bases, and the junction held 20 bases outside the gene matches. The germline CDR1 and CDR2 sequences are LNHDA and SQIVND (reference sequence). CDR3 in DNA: TGTGCCAGTAGTCCCACCCTTGGACAGGACATCATTCCGAATCAGCCCCAGCATTTT. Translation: CASSPTLGQDIIPNQPQHF.

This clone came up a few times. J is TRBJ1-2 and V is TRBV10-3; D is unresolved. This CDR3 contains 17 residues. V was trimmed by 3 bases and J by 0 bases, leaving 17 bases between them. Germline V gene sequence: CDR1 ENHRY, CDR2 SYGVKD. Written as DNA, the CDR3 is TGTGCCATCAGTGATCCGGCAGGTGTCCAAGCTAACTATGGCTACACCTTC. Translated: CAISDPAGVQANYGYTF.

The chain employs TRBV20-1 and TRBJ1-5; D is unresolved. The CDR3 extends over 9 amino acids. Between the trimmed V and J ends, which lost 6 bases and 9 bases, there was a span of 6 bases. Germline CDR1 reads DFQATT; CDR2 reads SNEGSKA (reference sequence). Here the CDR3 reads CSAPGPQHF. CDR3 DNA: TGCAGTGCCCCGGGGCCCCAGCATTTT.

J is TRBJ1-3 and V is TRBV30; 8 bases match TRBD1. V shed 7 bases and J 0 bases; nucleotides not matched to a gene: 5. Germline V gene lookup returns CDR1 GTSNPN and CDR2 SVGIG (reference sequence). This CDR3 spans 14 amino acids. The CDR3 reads CAYRTGSSGNTIYF. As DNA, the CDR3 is TGTGCCTACCGGACAGGGAGCTCTGGAAACACCATATATTTT.

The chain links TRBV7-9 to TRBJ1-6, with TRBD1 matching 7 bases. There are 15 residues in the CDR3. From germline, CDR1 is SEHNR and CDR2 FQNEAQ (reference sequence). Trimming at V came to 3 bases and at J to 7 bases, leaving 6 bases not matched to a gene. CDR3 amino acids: CASSFRDRGNSPLHF. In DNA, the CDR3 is TGTGCCAGCAGCTTCCGGGACAGAGGAAATTCACCCCTCCACTTT. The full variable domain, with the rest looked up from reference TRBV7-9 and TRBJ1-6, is DTGVSQNPRHKITKRGQNVTFRCDPISEHNRLYWYRQTLGQGPEFLTYFQNEAQLEKSRLLSDRFSAERPKGSFSTLEIQRTEQGDSAMYLCASSFRDRGNSPLHFGNGTRLTVT.

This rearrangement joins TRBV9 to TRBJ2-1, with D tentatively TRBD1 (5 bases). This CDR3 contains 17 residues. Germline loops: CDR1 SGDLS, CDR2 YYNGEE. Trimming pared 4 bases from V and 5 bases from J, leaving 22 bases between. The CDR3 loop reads CASSPSWDRGRNNEQFF. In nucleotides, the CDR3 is TGTGCCAGCAGCCCCTCCTGGGATAGGGGAAGAAACAATGAGCAGTTCTTC.

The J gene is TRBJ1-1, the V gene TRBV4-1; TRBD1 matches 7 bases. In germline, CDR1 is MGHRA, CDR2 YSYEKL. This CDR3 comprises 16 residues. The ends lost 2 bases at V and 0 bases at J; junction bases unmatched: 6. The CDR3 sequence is CASSQPPGGLNTEAFF. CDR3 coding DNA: TGCGCCAGCAGCCAACCCCCAGGGGGGCTGAACACTGAAGCTTTCTTT.

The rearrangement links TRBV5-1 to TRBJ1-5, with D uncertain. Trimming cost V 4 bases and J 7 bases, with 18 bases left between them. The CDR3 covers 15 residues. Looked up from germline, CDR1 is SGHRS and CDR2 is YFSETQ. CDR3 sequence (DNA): TGCGCCAGCAGCCCCCGGACTGGCCTAGGGCAGCCCCAGCATTTT. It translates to CASSPRTGLGQPQHF.

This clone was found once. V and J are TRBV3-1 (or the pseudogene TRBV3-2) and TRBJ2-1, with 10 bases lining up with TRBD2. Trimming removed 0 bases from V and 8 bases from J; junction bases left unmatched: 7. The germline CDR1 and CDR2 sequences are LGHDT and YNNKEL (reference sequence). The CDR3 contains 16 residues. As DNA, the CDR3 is TGTGCCAGCAGCCAAGAGATCAGTAGCGGGGGGTATGAGCAGTTCTTC. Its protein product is CASSQEISSGGYEQFF.

DNA for the CDR3: TGTGCCAGCAGTGGCCCGGGACAGGGAGCTAACTATGGCTACACCTTC. Translated: CASSGPGQGANYGYTF. The chain employs TRBV25-1 and TRBJ1-2, with 9 bases matching TRBD1. This CDR3 is 16 amino acids long. Germline values: CDR1 MGHDK, CDR2 SYGVNS. V lost 4 bases, J lost 0 bases, and 6 bases stayed unmatched.

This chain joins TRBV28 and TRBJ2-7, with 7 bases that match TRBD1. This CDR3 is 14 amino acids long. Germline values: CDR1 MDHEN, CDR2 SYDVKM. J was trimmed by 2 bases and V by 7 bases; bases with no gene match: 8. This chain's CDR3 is CASTWGTATYEQYF. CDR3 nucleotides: TGTGCCAGCACCTGGGGGACAGCCACCTACGAGCAGTACTTC.